The 25 T cell receptor beta chains below were found in one sample sequenced in a study of T-cell reconstitution after alpha-beta-depleted transplantation in children. Unique molecular identifiers were incorporated when the TCRbeta library was constructed. TCRdb redid the calling of the PCR reads with MiXCR, one entry per CDR3 protein. The table shows about 130,000 distinct CDR3 sequences, with around 9.8% occurring only once. This specimen consisted of PBMCs, mostly from graft donor cells, obtained 180 days after TCRalphabeta/CD19-depleted stem cell transplant. These TCRs come from a girl in the first two years of life who had a stem cell transplant for combined immunodeficiency, so the T cells may come from the graft donor.

This clonotype came up a few times. V usage is TRBV6-2 or TRBV6-3 and J usage is TRBJ2-2; 7 positions match TRBD1. Germline CDR1 is MNHEY and CDR2 is SVGEGT. The CDR3 is 14 amino acids. Trimming at V came to 1 base and at J to 7 bases, leaving 3 bases not matched to a gene. The CDR3 nucleotides are TGTGCCAGCAGTTACTTCCGGACAGGCGGGGAGCTGTTTTTT. Its protein product is CASSYFRTGGELFF.

Only a few counts were recorded for this clonotype. The rearrangement joins TRBV7-2 to TRBJ2-2, with D maybe TRBD1 (5 bases). V dropped 5 bases and J dropped 0 bases, with 16 bases sitting between them. From germline, CDR1 is SGHTA and CDR2 FQGNSA. The CDR3 runs to 17 residues. The CDR3 DNA is TGTGCCAGCAGCCCGTTCCCCGGACACACGAACACCGGGGAGCTGTTTTTT. Its translation is CASSPFPGHTNTGELFF.

V is TRBV29-1 and J is TRBJ2-6; perhaps D is TRBD1 or TRBD2 (5 bases each). The germline gives CDR1 SQVTM, CDR2 ANQGSEA. The CDR3 consists of 13 residues. Trimming removed 6 bases at V and 0 bases at J, with 6 bases between. The CDR3 nucleotides read TGCAGCGTGGGGGTCTCTGGGGCCAACGTCCTGACTTTC. Residues: CSVGVSGANVLTF. Complete variable domain (other parts from reference TRBV29-1 and TRBJ2-6): SAVISQKPSRDICQRGTSLTIQCQVDSQVTMMFWYRQQPGQSLTLIATANQGSEATYESGFVIDKFPISRPNLTFSTLTVSNMSPEDSSIYLCSVGVSGANVLTFGAGSRLTVL.

This clonotype turned up a few times. The chain couples TRBV20-1 to TRBJ1-5; D unresolved. With 3 bases removed from V and 2 bases from J, the gap between germline ends came to 5 bases. The CDR3 sequence is 12 residues long. Germline CDR1 is DFQATT and CDR2 is SNEGSKA (reference sequence). CDR3 sequence reads: CSASTGNQPQHF. Written as DNA, the CDR3 is TGCAGTGCTAGCACCGGCAATCAGCCCCAGCATTTT.

This clonotype was seen only a few times. The chain has TRBV24-1 and TRBJ2-7, with TRBD2 matching 7 bases. CDR1 and CDR2 (germline): KGHDR, SFDVKD. V shed 7 bases and J 0 bases; nucleotides not matched to a gene: 5. The CDR3 is made up of 14 amino acids. CDR3 sequence: CATSPAGHSYEQYF. CDR3 coding DNA: TGTGCCACCAGCCCAGCGGGGCACTCCTACGAGCAGTACTTC.

This clonotype occurred a few times. J is TRBJ2-2 and V is TRBV12-3 or TRBV12-4; D possibly corresponds to TRBD1 (6 bases). With 6 bases removed from V and 3 bases from J, the gap between germline ends came to 14 bases. The CDR3 extends over 15 amino acids. CDR3 in DNA: TGTGCCAGCAGATCAACAGGGATCCACACCGGGGAGCTGTTTTTT. Its translation: CASRSTGIHTGELFF.

This clonotype has ten or more counts. The chain has TRBV27 and TRBJ2-1; 12 bases agree with TRBD2. This CDR3 region has 14 residues. The ends lost 8 bases at V and 4 bases at J; junction bases unmatched: 3. CDR1 is MNHEY, CDR2 SMNVEV, per germline (reference sequence). The CDR3 coding sequence is TGTGCCAGCCAGCTAGCGGGGGGGTACAATGAGCAGTTCTTC. Its translation is CASQLAGGYNEQFF.

This clonotype occurred many times. The rearrangement links TRBV10-3 to TRBJ2-1, with 9 bases lining up with TRBD1. The CDR3 is made up of 15 amino acids. J gave up 8 bases and V 0 bases, and 5 bases lay outside the gene matches. Per germline, CDR1 ENHRY and CDR2 SYGVKD. The CDR3 region is CAISESGQGFHEQFF. CDR3 nucleotide sequence: TGTGCCATCAGTGAGTCAGGACAGGGGTTCCATGAGCAGTTCTTC.

Note on this clonotype: Because it lacks the conserved phenylalanine or tryptophan at the end, this CDR3 is likely a read error. V gene TRBV6-2 or TRBV6-3 combines with J gene TRBJ2-1; 12 bases align to TRBD2. This CDR3 region has 14 residues. Germline assignment: CDR1 MNHEY and CDR2 SVGEGT. J lost 9 bases, V lost 7 bases, and 7 bases had no gene match. CDR3 bases: TGTGCCAGCACCACCGGGACTAGCGGGCGTGAGCAGTTCATC. This translates into CASTTGTSGREQFI.

As regards this clonotype: The CDR3 ends on some other residue instead of the conserved phenylalanine or tryptophan, so this is likely a read error. The J gene is TRBJ2-1, the V gene TRBV5-8; D gene unclear. Between the trimmed V and J ends, which lost 0 bases and 3 bases, there was a span of 7 bases. In germline, CDR1 is SGHTS, CDR2 YDEGEE. The CDR3 extends over 14 amino acids. The CDR3, as DNA: TGTGCCAGCAGCTTGGGGCTATTCTACAATGAGCAGTTCTTA. Translated: CASSLGLFYNEQFL.

This clonotype was detected only a few times. The chain is built from TRBV18 and TRBJ2-3; 7 bases are a match to TRBD1. The J segment lost 1 base and the V segment lost 1 base, leaving 11 bases of the junction unmatched. The CDR3 loop spans 18 amino acids. Germline CDR1 KGHSH, CDR2 LQKENI. CDR3 sequence (DNA): TGTGCCAGCTCACCACTATCGAACAGGGGAATGGGCACAGATACGCAGTATTTT. Translating it yields CASSPLSNRGMGTDTQYF.

The table lists this clonotype with many counts. The chain has TRBV20-1 and TRBJ2-3; 7 nucleotides align to TRBD1. This CDR3 has 15 residues. CDR1 is DFQATT and CDR2 is SNEGSKA in the germline V gene (reference sequence). The V and J ends lost 1 base and 4 bases, in that order; junction bases with no gene match: 8. CDR3 bases: TGCAGTGCTAGAGGGGAGACAGGGCGGGCAGATACGCAGTATTTT. It yields the protein CSARGETGRADTQYF.

This clonotype was picked up a small number of times. The V call is TRBV12-3 or TRBV12-4, the J call TRBJ2-1; possibly TRBD1 for D (6 bases). V was clipped by 6 bases and J by 5 bases, with 14 bases between them. The CDR3 runs to 14 residues. CDR3 nucleotide sequence: TGTGCCAGCAGCCCCTGGGGGCAGAACAATGAGCAGTTCTTC. It specifies CASSPWGQNNEQFF.

This clonotype has a handful of counts. The chain is built from TRBV9 and TRBJ2-7, with a possible D match to TRBD1 (5 bases). The germline gives CDR1 SGDLS, CDR2 YYNGEE. Between the trimmed V and J ends, which lost 0 bases and 1 base, there was a span of 14 bases. The CDR3 spans 16 residues. The CDR3 coding sequence is TGTGCCAGCAGCGTAGTCGGGCCAGGGTGGTCCTACGAGCAGTACTTC. Translated, it gives CASSVVGPGWSYEQYF.

V usage is TRBV7-3 and J usage is TRBJ2-7; D is perhaps TRBD2 (5 bases). Trimming left V 1 base short and J 1 base short, with 5 bases between. CDR3 size: 13 residues. Looked up from germline, CDR1 is SGHTA and CDR2 is FQGTGA. The CDR3: CASSLSGSYEQYF. The CDR3 nucleotides read TGTGCCAGCAGCTTAAGCGGGTCCTACGAGCAGTACTTC.

This clonotype was counted a few times. CDR3 loop: CASSLGTSGQETQYF. CDR3 nucleotides: TGTGCCAGCAGCCTTGGGACTAGCGGACAAGAGACCCAGTACTTC. The chain uses TRBV3-1 and TRBJ2-5, with TRBD2 identical over 11 bases. Germline V gives CDR1 LGHDT, CDR2 YNNKEL (reference sequence). The CDR3 contains 15 residues. Trimming removed 4 bases from V and 2 bases from J; junction bases left unmatched: 3.

The chain has TRBV27 and TRBJ2-7; D not resolved. This CDR3 region has 14 residues. Germline-derived CDR1 and CDR2 are MNHEY and SMNVEV (reference sequence). V was pared by 6 bases and J by 7 bases, with 19 bases between. CDR3 protein: CASSFLHSAGEQYF. Written as DNA, the CDR3 is TGTGCCAGCAGCTTCCTCCACAGCGCTGGGGAGCAGTACTTC.

As DNA, the CDR3 is TGTGCCTGGAGCGGGGCATCTAGCACAGATACGCAGTATTTT. This translates into CAWSGASSTDTQYF. The genes are TRBV30 and TRBJ2-3; D may match TRBD1 or TRBD2 (5 bases each). Germline CDR1 is GTSNPN and CDR2 is SVGIG (reference sequence). This CDR3 comprises 14 residues. Trimming removed 3 bases from V and 0 bases from J, with 10 bases in between.

This clonotype was seen repeatedly, ten times or more. V and J are TRBV12-3 or TRBV12-4 and TRBJ2-5, with D possibly matching TRBD1 (6 bases). This CDR3 is 13 amino acids long. The V gene lost 6 bases and the J gene lost 5 bases, with 13 bases spanning the gap. The CDR3 DNA sequence: TGTGCCAGCAGCAACACAGGGACGGAGACCCAGTACTTC. It codes for CASSNTGTETQYF.

Regarding this clonotype: This may be a read error, as it is one base from a much larger clone. The chain combines TRBV5-1 with TRBJ2-3, with 8 bases lining up with TRBD2. The CDR3 has 16 residues. Trimming took 4 bases from V and 4 from J; bases not matched to a gene: 11. Germline values: CDR1 SGHRS, CDR2 YFSETQ. The CDR3: CASSGREVQKADTQYF. Written as DNA, the CDR3 is TGCGCCAGCAGCGGGCGGGAGGTCCAGAAAGCAGATACGCAGTATTTT.

The chain joins TRBV20-1 to TRBJ2-7; D gene uncertain. The ends were cut back, 4 bases at V and 2 bases at J, with 9 bases in the middle. CDR1 DFQATT and CDR2 SNEGSKA come from the germline V gene (reference sequence). The CDR3 totals 12 residues. CDR3: CSATAVTYEQYF. As DNA, the CDR3 is TGCAGTGCTACGGCGGTGACCTACGAGCAGTACTTC.

This clonotype was seen a handful of times. This rearrangement joins TRBV28 to TRBJ2-7; 8 nucleotides align to TRBD2. The germline gives CDR1 MDHEN, CDR2 SYDVKM. With V trimmed by 5 bases and J by 3 bases, 9 bases remained unmatched. This CDR3 has 15 amino acids. CDR3 DNA sequence: TGTGCCAGCAGTCGGGCGGGAGGCTTCCTCTACGAGCAGTACTTC. As protein: CASSRAGGFLYEQYF.

This clonotype came up a few times. The V call is TRBV4-3, the J call TRBJ1-2; the D gene is possibly TRBD1 (5 bases). This CDR3 is built from 16 residues. Trimming removed 1 base from V and 2 bases from J, with 14 bases in between. Germline V CDR1 and CDR2: LGHNA, YSLEER. The CDR3 loop is CASSQGPKGQNYGYTF. The CDR3 DNA sequence: TGCGCCAGCAGCCAAGGCCCCAAGGGGCAGAACTATGGCTACACCTTC.

V gene TRBV29-1 combines with J gene TRBJ2-3; TRBD2 agrees at 13 bases. CDR1 is SQVTM and CDR2 is ANQGSEA in the germline V gene. The CDR3 has 15 amino acids. V was clipped by 3 bases and J by 3 bases; unmatched bases: 3. The CDR3 region has the DNA TGCAGCGTTGAGAGACTAGCGGGAGGAACAGATACGCAGTATTTT. Translated, it gives CSVERLAGGTDTQYF.

This clonotype was seen more than once but under ten times. The chain links TRBV20-1 to TRBJ1-1; D gene ambiguous. The CDR3 has 15 residues. CDR1 is DFQATT and CDR2 is SNEGSKA in the germline V gene (reference sequence). The germline V and J ends were trimmed by 5 bases and 0 bases, with 16 bases remaining between them. CDR3 in amino acids: CSACRARWVNTEAFF. Here the CDR3 DNA reads TGCAGTGCTTGCCGCGCGAGGTGGGTGAACACTGAAGCTTTCTTT.